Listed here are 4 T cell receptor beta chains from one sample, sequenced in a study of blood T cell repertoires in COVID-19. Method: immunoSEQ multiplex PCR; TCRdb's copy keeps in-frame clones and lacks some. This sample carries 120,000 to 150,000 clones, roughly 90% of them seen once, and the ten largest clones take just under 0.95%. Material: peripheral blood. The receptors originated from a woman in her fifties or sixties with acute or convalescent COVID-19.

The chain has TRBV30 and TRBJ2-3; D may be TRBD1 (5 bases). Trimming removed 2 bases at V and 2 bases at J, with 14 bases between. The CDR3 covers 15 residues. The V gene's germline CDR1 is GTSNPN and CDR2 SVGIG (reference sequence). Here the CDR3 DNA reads TGTGCCTGGAGTAGTAACAGGATCTCCACAGATACGCAGTATTTT. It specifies CAWSSNRISTDTQYF. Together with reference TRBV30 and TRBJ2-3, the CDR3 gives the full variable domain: SQTIHQWPATLVQPVGSPLSLECTVEGTSNPNLYWYRQAAGRGLQLLFYSVGIGQISSEVPQNLSASRPQDRQFILSSKKLLLSDSGFYLCAWSSNRISTDTQYFGPGTRLTVL.

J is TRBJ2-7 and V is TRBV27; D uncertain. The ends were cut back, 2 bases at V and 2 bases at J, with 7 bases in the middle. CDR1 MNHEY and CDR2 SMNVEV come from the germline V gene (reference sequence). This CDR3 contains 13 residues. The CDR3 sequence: CASSLTTAYEQYF. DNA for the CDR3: TGTGCCAGCAGTTTAACGACTGCCTACGAGCAGTACTTC.

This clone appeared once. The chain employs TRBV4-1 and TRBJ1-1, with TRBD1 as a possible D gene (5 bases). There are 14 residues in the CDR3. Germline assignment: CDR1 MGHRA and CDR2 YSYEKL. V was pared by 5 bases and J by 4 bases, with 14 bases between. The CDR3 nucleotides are TGCGCCAGCAGCATCAGCTCGGGGGGCACTGAAGCTTTCTTT. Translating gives CASSISSGGTEAFF.

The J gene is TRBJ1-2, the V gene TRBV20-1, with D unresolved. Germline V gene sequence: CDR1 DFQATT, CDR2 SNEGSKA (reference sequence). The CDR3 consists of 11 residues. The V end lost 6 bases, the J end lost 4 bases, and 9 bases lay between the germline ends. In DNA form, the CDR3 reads TGCAGTGCCACTTACTCCTATGGCTACACCTTC. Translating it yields CSATYSYGYTF.